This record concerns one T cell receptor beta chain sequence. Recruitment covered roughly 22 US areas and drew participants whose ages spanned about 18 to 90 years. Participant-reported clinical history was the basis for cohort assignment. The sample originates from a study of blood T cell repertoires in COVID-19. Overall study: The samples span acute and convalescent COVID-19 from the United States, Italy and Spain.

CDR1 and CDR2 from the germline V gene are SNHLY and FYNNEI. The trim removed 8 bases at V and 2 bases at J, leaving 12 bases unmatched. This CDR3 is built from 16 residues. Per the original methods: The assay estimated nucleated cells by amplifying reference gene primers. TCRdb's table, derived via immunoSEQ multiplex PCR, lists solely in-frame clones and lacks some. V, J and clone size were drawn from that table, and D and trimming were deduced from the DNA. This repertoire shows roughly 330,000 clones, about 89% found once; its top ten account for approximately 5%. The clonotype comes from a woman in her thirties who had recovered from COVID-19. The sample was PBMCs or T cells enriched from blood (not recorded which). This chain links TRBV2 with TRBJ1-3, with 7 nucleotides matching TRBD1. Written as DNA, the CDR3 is TGTGCCAGCTCAGAGACAGGGTACTTTACTGGAAACACCATATATTTT. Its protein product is CASSETGYFTGNTIYF.